The 27 T cell receptor beta chains below come from one sample, sequenced in a study of metastatic and nonmetastatic thyroid tumors. Thyroid surgery took place with no prior treatment in any patient. With MiXCR, TCRdb reprocessed the PCR reads. The sample lists approximately 24,000 clones; around a fifth were seen once. The sample taken for sequencing was blood. The receptors were gathered from a male donor with papillary thyroid cancer or a benign thyroid nodule (not recorded which). Some clones in this sample may be carry-over from other donors' samples.

J is TRBJ2-3 and V is TRBV6-5; a possible D gene is TRBD2 (5 bases). V shed 6 bases and J shed 5 bases, with 21 bases lying between them. CDR1 and CDR2 (germline): MNHEY, SVGAGI. This CDR3 is built from 16 residues. The CDR3 DNA sequence: TGTGCCAGCAGCTTAACTAGAGGGAGAACGCAAGATACGCAGTATTTT. Translation: CASSLTRGRTQDTQYF.

This clone was seen more than once but under ten times. The chain uses TRBV6-2 or TRBV6-3 and TRBJ2-2; TRBD2 agrees at 9 bases. Germline assignment: CDR1 MNHEY and CDR2 SVGEGT. Trimming removed 9 bases from V and 10 bases from J; junction bases left unmatched: 21. This CDR3 is 17 amino acids long. The CDR3 DNA is TGTGCCAGTTGCGGTCTTCGGACTAGCGCCCAAAGGGTGGAGCTGTTTTTT. It specifies CASCGLRTSAQRVELFF.

A few counts support this clone. The CDR3 spells CASSSIGWGPDTQYF. CDR3 DNA: TGTGCCAGCAGTAGTATCGGGTGGGGCCCAGATACGCAGTATTTT. The chain has TRBV6-1 and TRBJ2-3; possibly TRBD1 for D (5 bases). Germline V gene lookup returns CDR1 MNHNS and CDR2 SASEGT. The CDR3 runs 15 residues. V lost 5 bases to trimming and J lost 4 bases, with 16 bases between them.

This clone was picked up many times. The chain joins TRBV29-1 to TRBJ1-1; D is unclear. The CDR3 runs 13 residues. From germline, CDR1 is SQVTM and CDR2 ANQGSEA. V lost 5 bases, J lost 0 bases, and 10 bases lay in between. This CDR3 is CSVKALLNTEAFF. In DNA form, the CDR3 reads TGCAGCGTTAAGGCTCTGTTGAACACTGAAGCTTTCTTT. Combining the CDR3 with reference TRBV29-1 and TRBJ1-1 gives the whole variable domain SAVISQKPSRDICQRGTSLTIQCQVDSQVTMMFWYRQQPGQSLTLIATANQGSEATYESGFVIDKFPISRPNLTFSTLTVSNMSPEDSSIYLCSVKALLNTEAFFGQGTRLTVV.

This clone was seen at least ten times. The same CDR3 also results from other DNA sequences found in this sample. The CDR3 DNA sequence: TGTGCCAGCAGCTTATCGGGAAGTTATAATGAAAAACTGTTTTTT. Amino acids: CASSLSGSYNEKLFF. The chain links TRBV7-9 to TRBJ1-4; D remains ambiguous. The V and J ends lost 2 bases and 4 bases respectively, with 11 bases between them. Per germline, CDR1 SEHNR and CDR2 FQNEAQ (reference sequence). The CDR3 sequence is 15 residues long.

The V gene is TRBV7-2, the J gene TRBJ1-2; perhaps TRBD1 as D (5 bases). This CDR3 spans 15 amino acids. V was clipped by 1 base and J by 8 bases, with 17 bases between them. Germline V gene sequence: CDR1 SGHTA, CDR2 FQGNSA. The CDR3 region has the DNA TGTGCCAGCAGCTTAGGGTGGGGCAGGGTCTGGGGCTACACCTTC. This sequence encodes CASSLGWGRVWGYTF.

The chain carries TRBV18 and TRBJ1-5; D gene ambiguous. This CDR3 contains 14 residues. Trimming removed 3 bases from V and 8 bases from J, with 14 bases in between. Per germline, CDR1 KGHSH and CDR2 LQKENI. In DNA, the CDR3 is TGTGCCAGCTCACCGCCGTCTAGCATTGAGCCCCAGCATTTT. Encoded protein: CASSPPSSIEPQHF.

This clone was detected a few times. V and J are TRBV19 and TRBJ1-2; possibly TRBD1 for D (6 bases). V was clipped by 4 bases and J by 8 bases, with 17 bases between them. The CDR3 has 14 residues. Germline CDR1 LNHDA, CDR2 SQIVND (reference sequence). The CDR3 coding sequence is TGTGCCAGTAGTAACCTAGGGGGGATTAACGGCTACACCTTC. Amino acids: CASSNLGGINGYTF.

This clone was found many times. V is TRBV6-1 and J is TRBJ1-3; no clear D. Trimming removed 6 bases at V and 2 bases at J, with 8 bases between. There are 13 residues in the CDR3. The germline CDR1 and CDR2 sequences are MNHNS and SASEGT. The CDR3, as DNA: TGTGCCAGCAGCCGGACTACTGGAAACACCATATATTTT. Amino acid sequence: CASSRTTGNTIYF.

This clone was detected many times. The chain carries TRBV20-1 and TRBJ2-7; either TRBD1 or TRBD2 may supply D (5 bases each). V was pared by 1 base and J by 2 bases, with 9 bases between. Germline CDR1 reads DFQATT; CDR2 reads SNEGSKA (reference sequence). The CDR3 runs 13 residues. CDR3 sequence: CSARVGRTYEQYF. CDR3 DNA sequence: TGCAGTGCTAGAGTGGGACGGACCTACGAGCAGTACTTC.

The sample holds many counts of this clone. This rearrangement joins TRBV5-6 to TRBJ1-1; TRBD1 agrees at 8 bases. V lost 0 bases, J lost 3 bases, and 4 bases stayed unmatched. The V gene's germline CDR1 is SGHDT and CDR2 YYEEEE. This CDR3 has 15 amino acids. The CDR3 DNA reads TGTGCCAGCAGCTTGGTTGGACAGGGTCACACTGAAGCTTTCTTT. This codes for CASSLVGQGHTEAFF.

This clone showed up many times. The V call is TRBV10-1, the J call TRBJ2-3; D may be TRBD1 (6 bases). The CDR3 totals 14 residues. Germline V gene sequence: CDR1 WNHNN, CDR2 SYGVQD (reference sequence). V dropped 6 bases and J dropped 2 bases, with 12 bases sitting between them. The CDR3 bases are TGCGCCAGCAGGATGGACAGTTTCACAGATACGCAGTATTTT. This encodes CASRMDSFTDTQYF.

This clone was seen many times. This sequence joins TRBV3-1 and TRBJ2-7; TRBD2 matches at 9 bases. CDR1 and CDR2 from the germline V gene are LGHDT and YNNKEL (reference sequence). The V and J ends lost 1 base and 1 base, in that order; junction bases with no gene match: 11. The CDR3 runs to 18 residues. DNA of the CDR3: TGTGCCAGCAGCCAAGTCCCTAGCGGGACTGATCGGTCCTACGAGCAGTACTTC. This translates into CASSQVPSGTDRSYEQYF.

A note on this clone: An end of the junction differs from the germline gene, which may be a read error. V gene TRBV2 combines with J gene TRBJ1-2, with D maybe TRBD1 (5 bases). This CDR3 contains 13 residues. Germline V lookup: CDR1 SNHLY, CDR2 FYNNEI. The CDR3 loop is CARSDAGHYGSTF. CDR3 in DNA: TGTGCCCGCAGTGACGCGGGGCACTATGGCTCCACCTTC.

In its sample, this clone is medium-sized. The rearrangement links TRBV7-8 to TRBJ1-3; D ambiguous. This CDR3 region has 12 residues. V lost 1 base to trimming and J lost 3 bases, with 1 base between them. Germline V gene lookup returns CDR1 SGHVS and CDR2 FQNEAQ. CDR3 nucleotides: TGTGCCAGCAGCTTAGATGGAAACACCATATATTTT. Its translation: CASSLDGNTIYF.

In regard to this clone: A read error is possible here, since a much larger clone lies one base away. This rearrangement joins TRBV7-8 to TRBJ2-4; D is unclear. CDR1 SGHVS and CDR2 FQNEAQ come from the germline V gene. The V end lost 4 bases, the J end lost 4 bases, and 11 bases lay between the germline ends. CDR3 size: 14 residues. The CDR3 sequence: CASSSVQIKNIQYF. The CDR3 nucleotides read TGTGCCAGCAGCTCGGTACAGATAAAAAACATTCAGTACTTC.

Many counts were recorded for this clone. This chain uses TRBV5-1 with TRBJ2-1; weak D call: TRBD1 (6 bases). CDR3 length: 14 amino acids. Per the germline V gene, CDR1 is SGHRS and CDR2 is YFSETQ. V dropped 0 bases and J dropped 6 bases, with 10 bases sitting between them. The CDR3 nucleotides read TGCGCCAGCAGCTTGGAAGGACAGCTCAATGAGCAGTTCTTC. This sequence encodes CASSLEGQLNEQFF.

This clone was seen at least ten times. The rearrangement links TRBV9 to TRBJ2-3; D gene uncertain. V lost 4 bases, J lost 2 bases, and 14 bases lay in between. The CDR3 has 15 amino acids. Germline CDR1 reads SGDLS; CDR2 reads YYNGEE. This CDR3 reads CASSTFLGLTDTQYF. The CDR3 DNA is TGTGCCAGCAGCACCTTCCTCGGGCTCACAGATACGCAGTATTTT.

Regarding this clone: Lacking the conserved final phenylalanine or tryptophan, this CDR3 likely reflects a read error. The chain is built from TRBV5-5 and TRBJ2-5, with D unclear. The germline CDR1 and CDR2 sequences are SGHKS and YYEKEE (reference sequence). V was clipped by 4 bases and J by 1 base, with 11 bases between them. The CDR3 is made up of 14 amino acids. CDR3 sequence: CASSPHRVQETQYL. As DNA, the CDR3 is TGTGCCAGCAGCCCCCACCGGGTCCAAGAGACCCAGTACCTC.

At least ten counts were recorded for this clone. This may be a read error, as it is one base from a much larger clone. This chain links TRBV6-4 with TRBJ2-2; the D is unclear. The ends were cut back, 3 bases at V and 6 bases at J, with 8 bases in the middle. In germline, CDR1 is MRHNA, CDR2 SNTAGT. CDR3 length equals 13 residues. The CDR3 DNA sequence: TGTGCCAGCAGTGATAAACAAGCCGGGGAGCTGTTTTTT. It translates to CASSDKQAGELFF.

This clone is termed medium-sized. The J gene is TRBJ1-1, the V gene TRBV4-1, with D uncertain. The CDR3 runs 13 residues. Germline loops: CDR1 MGHRA, CDR2 YSYEKL. Trimming cost V 4 bases and J 3 bases, with 9 bases left between them. This CDR3 reads CASSLGRYTEAFF. DNA for the CDR3: TGCGCCAGCAGCCTGGGGAGGTACACTGAAGCTTTCTTT.

This clone came up many times. The CDR3 sequence: CASSLTSGSPDTQYF. In DNA, the CDR3 is TGTGCCAGCAGTTTGACTAGCGGGAGCCCAGATACGCAGTATTTT. The chain has TRBV6-2 or TRBV6-3 and TRBJ2-3, with 12 bases matching TRBD2. Germline V gene sequence: CDR1 MNHEY, CDR2 SVGEGT. After removal of 4 bases from V and 4 bases from J, the junction contained 3 bases not matched to a gene. The CDR3 consists of 15 residues.

This clone was detected many times. V is TRBV2 and J is TRBJ1-3; D is unclear. Germline V gene sequence: CDR1 SNHLY, CDR2 FYNNEI. There are 14 residues in the CDR3. V gave up 2 bases and J gave up 0 bases, with 5 bases separating them. CDR3 DNA: TGTGCCAGCAGTGAAAGGCTCTCTGGAAACACCATATATTTT. The encoded protein is CASSERLSGNTIYF.

This clone occurred many times. This chain joins TRBV9 and TRBJ2-3, with 9 nucleotides matching TRBD2. Germline V gene sequence: CDR1 SGDLS, CDR2 YYNGEE. The CDR3 runs to 15 residues. V lost 3 bases to trimming and J lost 2 bases; unmatched junction nucleotides: 4. The CDR3 protein is CASSATSGTTDTQYF. In nucleotides, the CDR3 is TGTGCCAGCAGCGCGACTAGCGGAACCACAGATACGCAGTATTTT.

Details on this clone: Germline and junction disagree at one end, which may indicate a read error. The V gene is TRBV11-2, the J gene TRBJ2-1, with 12 bases identical to TRBD2. The germline gives CDR1 SGHAT, CDR2 FQNNGV. The CDR3 is made up of 18 amino acids. CDR3 nucleotides: TGTGCCAGCAGCTTACGACTAGCGGGAGAGCGCTCGTACAATGAGGAGTTCTTC. Translation gives CASSLRLAGERSYNEEFF. The complete variable domain, with remaining parts taken from reference TRBV11-2 and TRBJ2-1, reads EAGVAQSPRYKIIEKRQSVAFWCNPISGHATLYWYQQILGQGPKLLIQFQNNGVVDDSQLPKDRFSAERLKGVDSTLKIQPAKLEDSAVYLCASSLRLAGERSYNEEFFGPGTRLTVL.

The V and J genes are TRBV2 and TRBJ1-2; D gene ambiguous. V was shortened by 8 bases and J by 6 bases, with 13 bases between the two germline ends. The CDR3 is 12 residues long. Germline CDR1 and CDR2: SNHLY and FYNNEI. CDR3 bases: TGTGCCAGCGGCCCCGTGACAAATGGCTACACCTTC. Translation gives CASGPVTNGYTF.

This clone was counted ten times or more. The gene calls are TRBV20-1 and TRBJ1-4; D is unresolved. The CDR3 is 15 amino acids. V was cut by 2 bases and J by 7 bases, with 17 bases left in between. The germline CDR1 and CDR2 sequences are DFQATT and SNEGSKA (reference sequence). The CDR3 DNA sequence: TGCAGTGCTAGAAGAGCGGGCGGGCCCGGTGAAAAACTGTTTTTT. It encodes CSARRAGGPGEKLFF.